The 2 T cell receptor beta chains below come from one sample, sequenced in a study of T cell responses to AZD1222 COVID-19 vaccine. The data were produced by immunoSEQ multiplex PCR, yet TCRdb's version contains in-frame clones alone and is incomplete. The repertoire consists of roughly 150,000 clones, with roughly 90% occurring once and the leading ten covering 1.6%. The material sequenced was peripheral blood, taken on day 0 of AZD1222 vaccination. The source of these receptors is an adult in good health.

The CDR3 sequence is CASSRDSYNEQFF. For the CDR3, the DNA is TGCGCCAGCAGCCGGGACAGCTACAATGAGCAGTTCTTC. The chain links TRBV5-1 to TRBJ2-1; 7 nucleotides line up with TRBD1. The J segment lost 3 bases and the V segment lost 4 bases, leaving 1 base of the junction unmatched. This CDR3 comprises 13 residues. The germline V gene has CDR1 SGHRS and CDR2 YFSETQ. Drawing the rest from reference TRBV5-1 and TRBJ2-1, the complete variable domain is KAGVTQTPRYLIKTRGQQVTLSCSPISGHRSVSWYQQTPGQGLQFLFEYFSETQRNKGNFPGRFSGRQFSNSRSEMNVSTLELGDSALYLCASSRDSYNEQFFGPGTRLTVL.

About this clone: The germline gene is not matched at one end of the junction; a read error may be the cause. The gene calls are TRBV7-7 and TRBJ2-7; D unresolved. The germline gives CDR1 SSHAT, CDR2 FNYEAQ (reference sequence). The CDR3 has 13 amino acids. Here the CDR3 DNA reads TGTGCTAGCAGCCGCCACTTATCCTACGAGCAGTACTTC. This sequence encodes CASSRHLSYEQYF.